These 24 T cell receptor beta chains were all obtained from the same sample, sequenced in a study of blood T cell repertoires in COVID-19. Clones were read by immunoSEQ multiplex PCR, and TCRdb kept only the in-frame ones, dropping some. The sample has 100,000 to 150,000 clones, around 81% seen once. Sequencing was carried out using peripheral blood. The receptors come from a man aged 35 to 55 with active or convalescent COVID-19.

The genes are TRBV5-4 and TRBJ1-3; no definite D call. V dropped 0 bases and J dropped 4 bases, with 8 bases sitting between them. This CDR3 region has 14 residues. CDR1 is SGHNT, CDR2 YYREEE, per germline (reference sequence). CDR3 sequence reads: CASSLDRSGNTIYF. DNA for the CDR3: TGTGCCAGCAGCTTGGACCGGTCCGGAAACACCATATATTTT. Supplemented by reference TRBV5-4 and TRBJ1-3, the full variable domain reads ETGVTQSPTHLIKTRGQQVTLRCSSQSGHNTVSWYQQALGQGPQFIFQYYREEENGRGNFPPRFSGLQFPNYSSELNVNALELDDSALYLCASSLDRSGNTIYFGEGSWLTVV.

This clone has a single count. This chain joins TRBV5-1 and TRBJ1-2; 9 nucleotides align to TRBD1. The CDR3 contains 14 residues. Trimming removed 4 bases from V and 3 bases from J; junction bases left unmatched: 4. The germline V gene encodes CDR1 SGHRS and CDR2 YFSETQ. DNA for the CDR3: TGCGCCAGCAGCCCGGGGACAGGGTACTATGGCTACACCTTC. Protein: CASSPGTGYYGYTF.

The rearrangement uses TRBV24-1 and TRBJ1-4; tentatively, D is TRBD1 (5 bases). CDR1 and CDR2 (germline): KGHDR, SFDVKD. V gave up 4 bases and J gave up 8 bases, with 7 bases separating them. The CDR3 loop spans 12 amino acids. CDR3 nucleotides: TGTGCCACCAGTGAACGGGGGGAAAAACTGTTTTTT. This gives the protein CATSERGEKLFF.

The CDR3 nucleotides read TGTGCCAGCAGCGCCTTTGGACAGGAGAGCAATGAGCAGTTCTTC. It translates to CASSAFGQESNEQFF. V is TRBV7-2 and J is TRBJ2-1, with 7 positions matching TRBD1. The CDR3 has 15 residues. Germline trimming cut 5 bases from V and 6 bases from J; bases unmatched to any gene: 10. The germline gives CDR1 SGHTA, CDR2 FQGNSA.

The chain combines TRBV6-2 or TRBV6-3 with TRBJ2-2; TRBD1 matches at 8 bases. V lost 6 bases to trimming and J lost 4 bases; unmatched junction nucleotides: 10. CDR3 length equals 16 residues. Germline CDR1 reads MNHEY; CDR2 reads SVGEGT. CDR3 sequence (DNA): TGTGCCAGCAGCACAGACAGGGGAAGGGGCACCGGGGAGCTGTTTTTT. Translated, it gives CASSTDRGRGTGELFF.

The chain recombines TRBV5-6 with TRBJ1-5, with D possibly being TRBD1 (6 bases). This CDR3 region has 16 residues. V dropped 3 bases and J dropped 4 bases, with 17 bases sitting between them. Looked up from germline, CDR1 is SGHDT and CDR2 is YYEEEE. CDR3 amino acids: CASSSLGGRGNQPQHF. CDR3 sequence (DNA): TGTGCCAGCAGCTCCCTCGGAGGCAGGGGTAATCAGCCCCAGCATTTT.

This clone was recorded only once. V gene TRBV20-1 combines with J gene TRBJ2-7; possible D gene TRBD1, 5 bases. The V gene's germline CDR1 is DFQATT and CDR2 SNEGSKA (reference sequence). V was shortened by 5 bases and J by 7 bases, with 12 bases between the two germline ends. The CDR3 consists of 11 residues. CDR3 residues: CSASRKGEQYF. The CDR3 DNA reads as TGCAGTGCTTCTCGGAAGGGGGAGCAGTACTTC.

The gene calls are TRBV25-1 and TRBJ2-3; TRBD2 might be the D (5 bases). Trimming cost V 10 bases and J 2 bases, with 10 bases left between them. This CDR3 spans 12 amino acids. From germline, CDR1 is MGHDK and CDR2 SYGVNS. Here the CDR3 DNA reads TGTGCCACCATTAGCGTCACAGATACGCAGTATTTT. This codes for CATISVTDTQYF.

The chain couples TRBV12-5 to TRBJ2-1, with D tentatively TRBD2 (6 bases). The CDR3 is made up of 12 amino acids. Germline V CDR1 and CDR2: LGHNT, FRNRAP. V shed 2 bases and J shed 9 bases, with 8 bases lying between them. CDR3 residues: CASGLIGSEQFF. The CDR3 DNA sequence: TGTGCTAGTGGTTTGATCGGGAGTGAGCAGTTCTTC. The entire variable domain, with the rest obtained from reference TRBV12-5 and TRBJ2-1, is as follows: DARVTQTPRHKVTEMGQEVTMRCQPILGHNTVFWYRQTMMQGLELLAYFRNRAPLDDSGMPKDRFSAEMPDATLATLKIQPSEPRDSAVYFCASGLIGSEQFFGPGTRLTVL.

The rearrangement links TRBV7-2 to TRBJ2-2; D might be TRBD2 (6 bases). Germline V lookup: CDR1 SGHTA, CDR2 FQGNSA. V was shortened by 5 bases and J by 11 bases, with 18 bases between the two germline ends. The CDR3 runs to 14 residues. CDR3 sequence: CASSGSGGNRELFF. CDR3 in DNA: TGTGCCAGCAGCGGGTCCGGCGGGAATCGTGAGCTGTTTTTT.

The rearrangement uses TRBV4-2 and TRBJ2-5; D possibly corresponds to TRBD1 (6 bases). CDR3 size: 15 residues. Germline lookup yields CDR1 LGHNA and CDR2 YNFKEQ. Trimming shortened V by 1 base and J by 4 bases, and 13 bases separated the two germline ends. This CDR3 reads CASSQGEKGGETQYF. CDR3 bases: TGTGCCAGCAGCCAAGGGGAGAAAGGGGGAGAGACCCAGTACTTC.

This clone was observed a single time. The rearrangement uses TRBV6-5 and TRBJ1-1, with D maybe TRBD1 (6 bases). The CDR3 totals 15 residues. CDR1 and CDR2 (germline): MNHEY, SVGAGI. The ends were cut back, 6 bases at V and 0 bases at J, with 14 bases in the middle. This CDR3 is CASSYRDTLNTEAFF. In nucleotides, the CDR3 is TGTGCCAGCAGCTATCGGGACACCTTGAACACTGAAGCTTTCTTT.

The chain has TRBV5-1 and TRBJ1-1, with 10 bases lining up with TRBD1. CDR3 length equals 17 residues. Germline V gives CDR1 SGHRS, CDR2 YFSETQ. Losses at the gene ends were 4 bases for V and 1 base for J; bases not matched to a gene: 10. The CDR3 sequence is CASSLQTGGLKNTEAFF. In DNA form, the CDR3 reads TGCGCCAGCAGCCTGCAGACAGGGGGCTTGAAGAACACTGAAGCTTTCTTT.

This clone occurred once. J is TRBJ1-1 and V is TRBV18, with 9 bases fitting TRBD1. The CDR3 consists of 14 residues. Germline CDR1 reads KGHSH; CDR2 reads LQKENI. J lost 3 bases, V lost 3 bases, and 2 bases had no gene match. For the CDR3, the DNA is TGTGCCAGCTCACCTGGGACAGGGTACACTGAAGCTTTCTTT. Its translation: CASSPGTGYTEAFF.

This sequence joins TRBV6-5 and TRBJ1-2; 7 positions agree with TRBD1. Germline CDR1 MNHEY, CDR2 SVGAGI. The J segment lost 6 bases and the V segment lost 0 bases, leaving 7 bases of the junction unmatched. The CDR3 runs 15 residues. The chain's CDR3 is CASSYSLLGTDGYTF. CDR3 bases: TGTGCCAGCAGTTACTCGCTGTTGGGGACAGATGGCTACACCTTC.

J is TRBJ1-5 and V is TRBV6-6, with a possible D match to TRBD1 (5 bases). CDR1 is MNHNY, CDR2 SVGAGI, per germline (reference sequence). CDR3 size: 14 residues. V was pared by 5 bases and J by 4 bases, with 12 bases between. The CDR3 nucleotides read TGTGCCAGCAGTCAGAGGACACTAAATCAGCCCCAGCATTTT. Its translation is CASSQRTLNQPQHF.

The rearrangement links TRBV19 to TRBJ2-1, with 11 bases matching TRBD1. The CDR3 is made up of 16 amino acids. Germline lookup yields CDR1 LNHDA and CDR2 SQIVND (reference sequence). V dropped 4 bases and J dropped 7; count of bases not matched to a gene: 9. As DNA, the CDR3 is TGTGCCAGTAGTAAAATTTCTGGGACAGGGGGGAATGAGCAGTTCTTC. Translated, it gives CASSKISGTGGNEQFF.

J is TRBJ1-1 and V is TRBV3-1 (or the pseudogene TRBV3-2), with 7 bases that match TRBD1. The CDR3 contains 12 residues. CDR1 LGHDT and CDR2 YNNKEL come from the germline V gene (reference sequence). V lost 4 bases and J lost 7; bases outside the gene matches: 3. CDR3 sequence: CASSPNRGEAFF. The CDR3 region has the DNA TGTGCCAGCAGCCCCAACAGGGGTGAAGCTTTCTTT.

This chain connects TRBV7-9 to TRBJ2-1; 8 bases fit TRBD2. CDR3 size: 19 residues. Germline CDR1 is SEHNR and CDR2 is FQNEAQ (reference sequence). Trimming cost V 4 bases and J 0 bases; bases outside gene matches: 14. This chain's CDR3 is CASSSPFTSGPSSYNEQFF. The CDR3 DNA follows: TGTGCCAGCAGCTCTCCCTTCACTAGCGGCCCTAGCTCCTACAATGAGCAGTTCTTC. The full variable domain, completed using reference TRBV7-9 and TRBJ2-1, is DTGVSQNPRHKITKRGQNVTFRCDPISEHNRLYWYRQTLGQGPEFLTYFQNEAQLEKSRLLSDRFSAERPKGSFSTLEIQRTEQGDSAMYLCASSSPFTSGPSSYNEQFFGPGTRLTVL.

This chain joins TRBV5-5 and TRBJ1-1; the D gene is possibly TRBD1 (6 bases). This CDR3 contains 15 residues. The V gene's germline CDR1 is SGHKS and CDR2 YYEKEE (reference sequence). With 6 bases removed from V and 2 bases from J, the gap between germline ends came to 17 bases. The CDR3 reads CASTETWTANTEAFF. In DNA, the CDR3 is TGTGCCAGCACCGAGACGTGGACAGCTAACACTGAAGCTTTCTTT.

The chain employs TRBV3-1 (or the pseudogene TRBV3-2) and TRBJ1-1; D perhaps matches TRBD1 (5 bases). Germline lookup yields CDR1 LGHDT and CDR2 YNNKEL (reference sequence). The V and J ends lost 4 bases and 2 bases respectively, with 11 bases between them. The CDR3 runs to 14 residues. CDR3 residues: CASSPFRANTEAFF. The DNA for the CDR3 is TGTGCCAGCAGCCCCTTCAGGGCCAACACTGAAGCTTTCTTT.

CDR3 in amino acids: CASSEAQGGADIQYF. For the CDR3, the DNA is TGTGCCAGCAGTGAAGCGCAAGGGGGCGCGGACATTCAGTACTTC. The gene calls are TRBV6-1 and TRBJ2-4; 7 nucleotides line up with TRBD1. The V gene end was trimmed by 0 bases and the J gene end by 8 bases; junction bases not matched to a gene: 7. Germline V CDR1 and CDR2: MNHNS, SASEGT. This CDR3 comprises 15 residues.

The chain links TRBV3-1 (or the pseudogene TRBV3-2) to TRBJ1-1; a weak D match, TRBD1 (5 bases). CDR3 length: 15 residues. Trimming left V 2 bases short and J 5 bases short, with 15 bases between. The germline V gene encodes CDR1 LGHDT and CDR2 YNNKEL (reference sequence). DNA of the CDR3: TGTGCCAGCAGCCAAAATTACGCAGGGCTAACTGAAGCTTTCTTT. Amino acids: CASSQNYAGLTEAFF.

This chain uses TRBV2 with TRBJ1-6; the D gene is possibly TRBD1 (5 bases). Germline CDR1 SNHLY, CDR2 FYNNEI. This CDR3 spans 15 amino acids. Trimming cost V 4 bases and J 1 base, with 8 bases left between them. The CDR3 nucleotides read TGTGCCAGCAGTGTCCAGGGATCCTATAATTCACCCCTCCACTTT. Amino acid sequence: CASSVQGSYNSPLHF.